This TCR beta chain was captured in a study of blood T cell repertoires in COVID-19. Study at large: Samples taken during acute and convalescent COVID-19 were collected in the United States, Italy and Spain.

Generated by immunoSEQ multiplex PCR, the TCRdb table keeps only in-frame clones and is missing some. This sample has around 110,000 clones, with around four fifths found just once. The germline V gene has CDR1 SGDLS and CDR2 YYNGEE. Trimming removed 0 bases at V and 4 bases at J, with 16 bases between. CDR3 length: 16 residues. The material sequenced was peripheral blood. This sequence joins TRBV9 and TRBJ2-5; D may be TRBD2 (5 bases). The receptor was derived from a woman between 65 and 79 years old with acute or convalescent COVID-19. CDR3 sequence: CASSVGGSKFGETQYF. The CDR3 bases are TGTGCCAGCAGCGTAGGTGGGAGCAAGTTTGGAGAGACCCAGTACTTC. Full variable domain (missing parts from reference TRBV9 and TRBJ2-5): DSGVTQTPKHLITATGQRVTLRCSPRSGDLSVYWYQQSLDQGLQFLIQYYNGEERAKGNILERFSAQQFPDLHSELNLSSLELGDSALYFCASSVGGSKFGETQYFGPGTRLLVL.